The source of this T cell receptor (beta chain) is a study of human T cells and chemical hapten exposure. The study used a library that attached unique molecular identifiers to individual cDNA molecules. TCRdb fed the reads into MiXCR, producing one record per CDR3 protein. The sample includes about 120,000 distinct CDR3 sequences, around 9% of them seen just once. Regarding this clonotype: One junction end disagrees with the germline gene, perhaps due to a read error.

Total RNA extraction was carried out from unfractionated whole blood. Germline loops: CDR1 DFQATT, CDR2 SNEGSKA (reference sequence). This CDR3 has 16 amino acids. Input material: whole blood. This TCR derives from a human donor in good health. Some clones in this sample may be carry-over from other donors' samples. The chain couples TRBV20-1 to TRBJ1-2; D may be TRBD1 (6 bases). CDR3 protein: CSARGPGGASTYGYTF. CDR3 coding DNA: TGCAGTGCCAGAGGGCCGGGGGGCGCTTCGACCTATGGCTACACCTTC.